A single sample is the source of the 15 T cell receptor beta chains below, sequenced in a study of T cell repertoires in cytomegalovirus infection. TCRdb reprocessed the reads via MiXCR and lists one record per CDR3 protein. The sample includes under 600,000 distinct CDR3 sequences, 16% seen only once; the top ten take about 24%. Specimen: CD8+ T cells from PBMCs. Receptors originate from a human donor in good health (CMV status not recorded). Some clones in this sample may be carry-over from other donors' samples.

This clonotype was counted many times. The chain employs TRBV6-1 and TRBJ2-5; TRBD1 might be the D (5 bases). Per the germline V gene, CDR1 is MNHNS and CDR2 is SASEGT. CDR3 size: 13 residues. Trimming left V 4 bases short and J 5 bases short, with 11 bases between. The CDR3 coding sequence is TGTGCCAGCAGTGGAAGGGGCCGGGAGACCCAGTACTTC. Translating gives CASSGRGRETQYF.

This chain connects TRBV6-6 to TRBJ1-1; maybe TRBD1 (5 bases). In germline, CDR1 is MNHNY, CDR2 SVGAGI (reference sequence). With 6 bases removed from V and 1 base from J, the gap between germline ends came to 12 bases. The CDR3 is made up of 14 amino acids. CDR3 bases: TGTGCCAGCAGGACAGTTACAACGAACACTGAAGCTTTCTTT. This translates into CASRTVTTNTEAFF.

A few counts support this clonotype. J is TRBJ2-1 and V is TRBV12-3 or TRBV12-4, with D tentatively TRBD1 (6 bases). CDR3 length equals 15 residues. The ends were cut back, 5 bases at V and 8 bases at J, with 19 bases in the middle. CDR3 nucleotide sequence: TGTGCCAGCAGTGCCGGGACAAGTCTACTCGATGAGCAGTTCTTC. It specifies CASSAGTSLLDEQFF.

This clonotype was seen a handful of times. V is TRBV27 and J is TRBJ1-5; a weak D match, TRBD1 (5 bases). There are 14 residues in the CDR3. V lost 3 bases and J lost 5, with 11 bases in between. Germline loops: CDR1 MNHEY, CDR2 SMNVEV (reference sequence). The CDR3 spells CASSFRRDDQPQHF. CDR3 coding DNA: TGTGCCAGCAGTTTTCGGAGGGACGATCAGCCCCAGCATTTT.

This clonotype was seen more than once but under ten times. The chain is built from TRBV30 and TRBJ2-1; the D is unclear. CDR3 length: 15 amino acids. The germline CDR1 and CDR2 sequences are GTSNPN and SVGIG (reference sequence). V was clipped by 0 bases and J by 3 bases, with 12 bases between them. CDR3 in amino acids: CAWSVISASYNEQFF. CDR3 coding DNA: TGTGCCTGGAGTGTAATTTCGGCCAGCTACAATGAGCAGTTCTTC.

This clonotype was seen ten or more times. The chain combines TRBV6-6 with TRBJ1-2; D is perhaps TRBD1 (6 bases). V was clipped by 2 bases and J by 2 bases, with 9 bases between them. The germline CDR1 and CDR2 sequences are MNHNY and SVGAGI (reference sequence). The CDR3 is 14 residues long. The CDR3 nucleotides read TGTGCCAGCAGTTACGGGCAGGGGAACTATGGCTACACCTTC. It is translated as CASSYGQGNYGYTF.

At least ten counts were recorded for this clonotype. The rearrangement uses TRBV14 and TRBJ1-1, with 8 bases lining up with TRBD1. The CDR3 sequence is 17 residues long. V lost 5 bases and J lost 6; bases outside the gene matches: 17. The germline CDR1 and CDR2 sequences are SGHDN and FVKESK. CDR3 residues: CASSYGGQGVFQSEAFF. CDR3 DNA: TGTGCCAGCAGCTATGGAGGACAGGGTGTTTTTCAATCTGAAGCTTTCTTT.

In this sample, this clonotype turned up many times. The CDR3 reads CASSLRSGVGELFF. The DNA for the CDR3 is TGTGCCAGCAGTTTACGCTCAGGGGTCGGGGAGCTGTTTTTT. The chain employs TRBV27 and TRBJ2-2, with a tentative D call TRBD1 (6 bases). Per germline, CDR1 MNHEY and CDR2 SMNVEV (reference sequence). V was cut by 2 bases and J by 7 bases, with 11 bases left in between. The CDR3 contains 14 residues.

The chain recombines TRBV27 with TRBJ2-1; 11 positions match TRBD2. The CDR3 contains 17 residues. Germline V gene sequence: CDR1 MNHEY, CDR2 SMNVEV (reference sequence). Unmatched junction bases numbered 14, after V lost 3 bases and J lost 10 bases. The CDR3 DNA sequence: TGTGCCAGCAGTTTCCGACCGGGACTAGCGGACTCTAAGGAGCAGTTCTTC. This encodes CASSFRPGLADSKEQFF.

This clonotype was seen a few times. The rearrangement uses TRBV4-2 and TRBJ2-7, with a possible D match to TRBD2 (6 bases). Trimming pared 1 base from V and 3 bases from J, leaving 13 bases between. Per the germline V gene, CDR1 is LGHNA and CDR2 is YNFKEQ. The length of the CDR3 is 15 residues. DNA of the CDR3: TGTGCCAGCAGCCAAGGACGTTCGGACTACTACGAGCAGTACTTC. Encoded protein: CASSQGRSDYYEQYF.

The table lists this clonotype with a few counts. Here the CDR3 DNA reads TGTGCCAGCAGCCGATCAAAGGGGGGCAATCAGCCCCAGCATTTT. Translated: CASSRSKGGNQPQHF. The chain recombines TRBV27 with TRBJ1-5, with D possibly TRBD1 on 6 matching bases. CDR3 size: 15 residues. Trimming took off 6 bases at V and 2 bases at J, with 14 bases between the two ends. From germline, CDR1 is MNHEY and CDR2 SMNVEV (reference sequence).

In DNA, the CDR3 is TGTGCCAGCAGCTCGGGATCAACCGGGGAGCTGTTTTTT. It translates to CASSSGSTGELFF. The genes are TRBV7-9 and TRBJ2-2, with a possible D match to TRBD2 (5 bases). The ends were cut back, 4 bases at V and 5 bases at J, with 8 bases in the middle. The CDR3 extends over 13 amino acids. The V gene's germline CDR1 is SEHNR and CDR2 FQNEAQ (reference sequence). Full variable domain (outside the CDR3, taken from reference TRBV7-9 and TRBJ2-2): DTGVSQNPRHKITKRGQNVTFRCDPISEHNRLYWYRQTLGQGPEFLTYFQNEAQLEKSRLLSDRFSAERPKGSFSTLEIQRTEQGDSAMYLCASSSGSTGELFFGEGSRLTVL.

V gene TRBV19 combines with J gene TRBJ2-7; possibly TRBD2 for D (6 bases). Trimming pared 4 bases from V and 4 bases from J, leaving 11 bases between. CDR1 and CDR2 (germline): LNHDA, SQIVND (reference sequence). This CDR3 comprises 13 residues. The CDR3 coding sequence is TGTGCCAGTAGTAGCGGGGACGGTTACGAGCAGTACTTC. Translation: CASSSGDGYEQYF.

This clonotype was recorded many times. The V gene is TRBV12-3 or TRBV12-4, the J gene TRBJ1-1; D might be TRBD1 (6 bases). The CDR3 totals 13 residues. Trimming pared 3 bases from V and 5 bases from J, leaving 10 bases between. This chain's CDR3 is CASSFQGWTEAFF. CDR3 in DNA: TGTGCCAGCAGTTTCCAGGGGTGGACTGAAGCTTTCTTT.

This chain connects TRBV20-1 to TRBJ2-7; possible D gene TRBD1, 6 bases. CDR1 is DFQATT, CDR2 SNEGSKA, per germline (reference sequence). This CDR3 spans 17 amino acids. The V end was cut by 3 bases, the J end by 0 bases, with 21 bases between. CDR3 sequence reads: CSARRRQVVRVSYEQYF. CDR3 nucleotide sequence: TGCAGTGCTAGGAGGAGACAGGTTGTGCGAGTCTCCTACGAGCAGTACTTC.